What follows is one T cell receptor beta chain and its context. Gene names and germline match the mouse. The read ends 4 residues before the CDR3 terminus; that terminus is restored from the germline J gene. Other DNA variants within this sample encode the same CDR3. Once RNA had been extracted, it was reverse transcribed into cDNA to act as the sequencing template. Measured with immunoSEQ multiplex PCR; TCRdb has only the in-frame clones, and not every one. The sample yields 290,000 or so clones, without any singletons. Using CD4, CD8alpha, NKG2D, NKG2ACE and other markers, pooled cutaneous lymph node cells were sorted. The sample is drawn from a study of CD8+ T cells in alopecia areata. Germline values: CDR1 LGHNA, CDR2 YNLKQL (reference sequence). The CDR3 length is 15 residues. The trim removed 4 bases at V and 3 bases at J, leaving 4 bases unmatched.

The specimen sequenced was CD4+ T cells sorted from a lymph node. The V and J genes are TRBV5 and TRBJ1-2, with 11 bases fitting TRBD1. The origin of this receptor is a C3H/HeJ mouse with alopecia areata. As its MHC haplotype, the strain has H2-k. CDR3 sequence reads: CASSPGTGGDSDYTF. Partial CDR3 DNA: TGTGCCAGCAGCCCGGGGACAGGGGGAGACTCC.